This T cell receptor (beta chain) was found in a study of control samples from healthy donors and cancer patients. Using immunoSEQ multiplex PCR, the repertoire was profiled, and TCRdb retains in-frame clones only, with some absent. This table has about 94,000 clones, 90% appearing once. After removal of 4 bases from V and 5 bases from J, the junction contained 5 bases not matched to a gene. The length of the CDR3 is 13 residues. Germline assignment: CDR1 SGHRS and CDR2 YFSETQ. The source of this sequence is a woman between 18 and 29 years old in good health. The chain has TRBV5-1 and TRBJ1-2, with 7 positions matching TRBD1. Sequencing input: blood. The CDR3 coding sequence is TGCGCCAGCAGCGGACAGGAACGGTATGGCTACACCTTC. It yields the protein CASSGQERYGYTF.